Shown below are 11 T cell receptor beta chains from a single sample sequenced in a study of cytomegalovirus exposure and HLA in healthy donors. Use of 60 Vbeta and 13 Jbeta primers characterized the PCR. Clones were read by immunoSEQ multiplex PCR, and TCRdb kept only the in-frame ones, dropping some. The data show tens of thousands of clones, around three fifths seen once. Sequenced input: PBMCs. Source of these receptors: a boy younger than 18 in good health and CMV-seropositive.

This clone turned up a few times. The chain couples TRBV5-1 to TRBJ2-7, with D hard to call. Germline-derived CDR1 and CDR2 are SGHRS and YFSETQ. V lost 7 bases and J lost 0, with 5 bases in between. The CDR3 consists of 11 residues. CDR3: CASANSYEQYF. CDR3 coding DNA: TGCGCCAGCGCGAACTCCTACGAGCAGTACTTC.

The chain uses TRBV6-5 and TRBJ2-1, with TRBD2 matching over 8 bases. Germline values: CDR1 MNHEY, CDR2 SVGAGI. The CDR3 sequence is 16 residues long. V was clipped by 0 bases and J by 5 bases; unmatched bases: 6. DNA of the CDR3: TGTGCCAGCAGTTACTCTCCTAGCGGGTCTGACAATGAGCAGTTCTTC. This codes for CASSYSPSGSDNEQFF.

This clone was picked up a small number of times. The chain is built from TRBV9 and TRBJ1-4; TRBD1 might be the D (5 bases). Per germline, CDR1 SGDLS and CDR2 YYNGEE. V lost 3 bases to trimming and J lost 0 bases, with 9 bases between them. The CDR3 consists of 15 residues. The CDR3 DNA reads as TGTGCCAGCAGCGAGGGAGGGGCAACTAATGAAAAACTGTTTTTT. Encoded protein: CASSEGGATNEKLFF. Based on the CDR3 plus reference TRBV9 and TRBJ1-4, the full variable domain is DSGVTQTPKHLITATGQRVTLRCSPRSGDLSVYWYQQSLDQGLQFLIQYYNGEERAKGNILERFSAQQFPDLHSELNLSSLELGDSALYFCASSEGGATNEKLFFGSGTQLSVL.

DNA of the CDR3: TGTGCCTCCTCCGCCGGGAGGGGACAACGCGAGCAGTACTTC. Its translation: CASSAGRGQREQYF. The rearrangement uses TRBV19 and TRBJ2-7, with 8 nucleotides matching TRBD2. The CDR3 consists of 14 residues. CDR1 LNHDA and CDR2 SQIVND come from the germline V gene (reference sequence). V trimming: 11 bases; J trimming: 6 bases; junction bases outside the gene matches: 15.

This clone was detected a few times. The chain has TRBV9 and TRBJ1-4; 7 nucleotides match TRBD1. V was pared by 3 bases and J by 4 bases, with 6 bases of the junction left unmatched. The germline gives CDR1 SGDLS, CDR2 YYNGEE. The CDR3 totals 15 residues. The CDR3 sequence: CASSATGAHNEKLFF. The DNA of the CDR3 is TGTGCCAGCAGCGCAACAGGGGCCCATAATGAAAAACTGTTTTTT.

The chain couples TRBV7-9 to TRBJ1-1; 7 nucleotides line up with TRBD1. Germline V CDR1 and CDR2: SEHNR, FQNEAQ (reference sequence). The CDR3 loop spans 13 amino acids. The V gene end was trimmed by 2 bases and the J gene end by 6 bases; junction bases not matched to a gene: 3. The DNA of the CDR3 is TGTGCCAGCAGCTTAAAGGGGGCAGCTGAAGCTTTCTTT. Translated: CASSLKGAAEAFF.

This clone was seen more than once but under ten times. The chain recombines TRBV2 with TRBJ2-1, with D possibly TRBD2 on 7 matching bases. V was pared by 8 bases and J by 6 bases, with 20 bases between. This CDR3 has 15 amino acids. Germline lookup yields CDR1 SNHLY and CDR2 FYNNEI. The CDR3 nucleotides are TGTGCCAGCGGGGGTGAGGGGGGGCCCATCAATGAGCAGTTCTTC. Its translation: CASGGEGGPINEQFF.

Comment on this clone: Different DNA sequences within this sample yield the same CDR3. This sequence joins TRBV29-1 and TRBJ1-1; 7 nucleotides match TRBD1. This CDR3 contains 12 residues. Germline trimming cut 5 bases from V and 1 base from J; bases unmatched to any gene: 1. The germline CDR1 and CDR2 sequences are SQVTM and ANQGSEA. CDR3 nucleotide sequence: TGCAGCGTTAGACAGGGGAACACTGAAGCTTTCTTT. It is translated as CSVRQGNTEAFF.

This CDR3 is CASSITGGTGNQPQHF. The DNA of the CDR3 is TGTGCCAGTAGTATAACAGGGGGCACAGGCAATCAGCCCCAGCATTTT. V usage is TRBV19 and J usage is TRBJ1-5; 9 bases align to TRBD1. Trimming at V came to 2 bases and at J to 2 bases, leaving 4 bases not matched to a gene. Germline loops: CDR1 LNHDA, CDR2 SQIVND (reference sequence). The CDR3 contains 16 residues.

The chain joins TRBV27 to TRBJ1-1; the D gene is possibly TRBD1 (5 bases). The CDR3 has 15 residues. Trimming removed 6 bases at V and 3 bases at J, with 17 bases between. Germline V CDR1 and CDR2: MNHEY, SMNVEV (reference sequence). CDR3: CASSPEGAIYTEAFF. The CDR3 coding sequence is TGTGCCAGCAGCCCAGAAGGGGCGATCTACACTGAAGCTTTCTTT.

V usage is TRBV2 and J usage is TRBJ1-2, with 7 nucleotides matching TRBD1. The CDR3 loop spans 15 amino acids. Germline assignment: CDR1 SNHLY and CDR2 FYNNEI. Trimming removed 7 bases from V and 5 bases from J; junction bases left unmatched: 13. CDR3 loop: CASTSPGQSFYGYTF. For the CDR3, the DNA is TGTGCCAGCACCTCCCCGGGACAGAGTTTTTATGGCTACACCTTC.